Listed below are T cell receptor beta chains from one sample, sequenced in a study of shared clonotypes between healthy human individuals. Produced via immunoSEQ multiplex PCR; TCRdb's table is partial and in-frame only. Of roughly 2.5 million clones in the sample, more than 90% were seen once. Material: naive CD4+ T cells sorted from blood. These receptors all come from a man aged 18 to 30 in good health. CDR3s include the opening cysteine and the closing phenylalanine or tryptophan. D genes are given only for firm matches. Expanded clones get a size class; other rows say once, few or many, or leave the size out.

v_gene: TRBV7-6; j_gene: TRBJ1-6; abundance: -; d_gene: -; CDR3nt: TGTGCCAGCAGCTTAGTACGGGATTCACCCCTCCACTTT; CDR3aa: CASSLVRDSPLHF
v_gene: TRBV4-3; j_gene: TRBJ1-3; abundance: -; d_gene: -; CDR3nt: TGCGCCAGCAGCCAAGAAACAGTCTCTGGAAACACCATATATTTT; CDR3aa: CASSQETVSGNTIYF
v_gene: TRBV19; j_gene: TRBJ1-5; abundance: once; d_gene: -; CDR3nt: TGTGCCAGTAGTATCTCGGGGCTTTCCGGTCAGCCCCAGCATTTT; CDR3aa: CASSISGLSGQPQHF
v_gene: TRBV30; j_gene: TRBJ1-2; abundance: -; d_gene: -; CDR3nt: TGTGCCTGGAAAATTGAGGGTAGAGGTGGTGGCTACACCTTC; CDR3aa: CAWKIEGRGGGYTF
v_gene: TRBV19; j_gene: TRBJ2-3; abundance: -; d_gene: -; CDR3nt: TGTGCCAGTAGCCGCCGGGACTTAAGCACAGATACGCAGTATTTT; CDR3aa: CASSRRDLSTDTQYF
v_gene: TRBV7-9; j_gene: TRBJ1-4; abundance: -; d_gene: TRBD1; CDR3nt: TGTGCCAGCAGCCGACTCCGGGACAGGAGCCCAACTAATGAAAAACTGTTTTTT; CDR3aa: CASSRLRDRSPTNEKLFF
v_gene: TRBV28; j_gene: TRBJ1-6; abundance: -; d_gene: -; CDR3nt: TGTGCCAGCAGTCCAGGTGGGGGCTATAATTCACCCCTCCACTTT; CDR3aa: CASSPGGGYNSPLHF
v_gene: TRBV4-1; j_gene: TRBJ2-1; abundance: -; d_gene: TRBD2; CDR3nt: TGCGCCAGCAGCCAAGCTAGCGGTGAATACAATGAGCAGTTCTTC; CDR3aa: CASSQASGEYNEQFF
v_gene: TRBV7-2; j_gene: TRBJ1-1; abundance: -; d_gene: TRBD1; CDR3nt: TGTGCCAGCAGCTTAAGGACAGGTATGAACACTGAAGCTTTCTTT; CDR3aa: CASSLRTGMNTEAFF
v_gene: TRBV5-6; j_gene: TRBJ2-7; abundance: -; d_gene: TRBD1; CDR3nt: TGTGCCAGCAGCTTGGAGCCGGGACAGTCCTACGAGCAGTACTTC; CDR3aa: CASSLEPGQSYEQYF
v_gene: TRBV5-1; j_gene: TRBJ1-1; abundance: -; d_gene: TRBD1; CDR3nt: TGCGCCAGCGCCAGACAGGGGCGTGGCACTGAAGCTTTCTTT; CDR3aa: CASARQGRGTEAFF
v_gene: TRBV2; j_gene: TRBJ1-2; abundance: -; d_gene: TRBD1; CDR3nt: TGTGCCAGCACAACAGGGGCCGGTCTAAACTATGGCTACACCTTC; CDR3aa: CASTTGAGLNYGYTF
v_gene: TRBV4-3; j_gene: TRBJ2-7; abundance: -; d_gene: -; CDR3nt: TGCGCCAGCAGCCAAGATCCTGCGGGAACCTACGAGCAGTACTTC; CDR3aa: CASSQDPAGTYEQYF
v_gene: TRBV7-6; j_gene: TRBJ2-5; abundance: -; d_gene: -; CDR3nt: TGTGCCAGCAGCTTAGTGTGGGAAGGAGAGACCCAGTACTTC; CDR3aa: CASSLVWEGETQYF
v_gene: TRBV6-1; j_gene: TRBJ1-4; abundance: -; d_gene: TRBD1; CDR3nt: TGTGCCAGCAGGAGGGACAGGGGAGATGAAAAACTGTTTTTT; CDR3aa: CASRRDRGDEKLFF
v_gene: TRBV2; j_gene: TRBJ2-3; abundance: once; d_gene: -; CDR3nt: TGTGCCAGCAACGGGGGTGCGGATACGCAGTATTTT; CDR3aa: CASNGGADTQYF
v_gene: TRBV19; j_gene: TRBJ2-2; abundance: -; d_gene: -; CDR3nt: TGTGCCAGTAGTAGAACGACAGTTAACACCGGGGAGCTGTTTTTT; CDR3aa: CASSRTTVNTGELFF
v_gene: TRBV7-2; j_gene: TRBJ1-4; abundance: -; d_gene: TRBD1; CDR3nt: TGTGCCAGCAGCTTAGCGCGTCAGGGGGGGTATGAAAAACTGTTTTTT; CDR3aa: CASSLARQGGYEKLFF
v_gene: TRBV5-6; j_gene: TRBJ2-3; abundance: -; d_gene: -; CDR3nt: TGTGCCAGCAGCCCGAAGACTAGGCCCGGCACAGATACGCAGTATTTT; CDR3aa: CASSPKTRPGTDTQYF
v_gene: TRBV7-2; j_gene: TRBJ2-3; abundance: -; d_gene: -; CDR3nt: TGTGCCAGCAGCTTGAAATTTCCGGGATTAGGGCTGTATTTT; CDR3aa: CASSLKFPGLGLYF
v_gene: TRBV5-4; j_gene: TRBJ2-7; abundance: once; d_gene: -; CDR3nt: TGTGCCAGCAGCTTGGGGCTAGCGAGCGAGCAGTACTTC; CDR3aa: CASSLGLASEQYF
v_gene: TRBV2; j_gene: TRBJ1-1; abundance: -; d_gene: TRBD1; CDR3nt: TGTGCCAGCAGTGAACGTGAGGGGGCCGCTGAAGCTTTCTTT; CDR3aa: CASSEREGAAEAFF
v_gene: TRBV9; j_gene: TRBJ2-2; abundance: -; d_gene: -; CDR3nt: TGTGCCAGCAGCTATGACCCCACCGGGGAGCTGTTTTTT; CDR3aa: CASSYDPTGELFF
v_gene: TRBV7-9; j_gene: TRBJ1-5; abundance: few; d_gene: -; CDR3nt: TGTGCCAGCAGCCCTGGGACTCCGTTCAATCAGCCCCAGCATTTT; CDR3aa: CASSPGTPFNQPQHF
v_gene: TRBV7-2; j_gene: TRBJ2-1; abundance: -; d_gene: TRBD2; CDR3nt: TGTGCCAGCAGGTCGGGACTAGCGGTTCAAGGTGAGCAGTTCTTC; CDR3aa: CASRSGLAVQGEQFF
v_gene: TRBV7-8; j_gene: TRBJ2-7; abundance: -; d_gene: TRBD1; CDR3nt: TGTGCCAGCAGCCCTCGCCGAACAGGGGACTCCTACGAGCAGTACTTC; CDR3aa: CASSPRRTGDSYEQYF
v_gene: TRBV6-1; j_gene: TRBJ2-7; abundance: -; d_gene: -; CDR3nt: TGTGCCAGCAGTGAACAACCAGGCTACGAGCAGTACTTC; CDR3aa: CASSEQPGYEQYF
v_gene: TRBV10-3; j_gene: TRBJ2-7; abundance: -; d_gene: TRBD1; CDR3nt: TGTGCCACCCATGGACAGGTAGCCTACGAGCAGTACTTC; CDR3aa: CATHGQVAYEQYF
v_gene: TRBV28; j_gene: TRBJ1-6; abundance: -; d_gene: -; CDR3nt: TGTGCCAGCAGTTCCGGCAGTAGTAATTCACCCCTCCACTTT; CDR3aa: CASSSGSSNSPLHF
v_gene: TRBV29-1; j_gene: TRBJ2-3; abundance: -; d_gene: -; CDR3nt: TGCAGCACACGGGTTGGAGATACGCAGTATTTT; CDR3aa: CSTRVGDTQYF
v_gene: TRBV14; j_gene: TRBJ2-1; abundance: -; d_gene: -; CDR3nt: TGTGCCAGCAGCCGACCAGGTCTTTTCTACAATGAGCAGTTCTTC; CDR3aa: CASSRPGLFYNEQFF
v_gene: TRBV20-1; j_gene: TRBJ2-1; abundance: -; d_gene: -; CDR3nt: TGCAGTGTACTCCGGGACTCCCTAATCTTC; CDR3aa: CSVLRDSLIF
v_gene: TRBV7-9; j_gene: TRBJ2-3; abundance: once; d_gene: TRBD2; CDR3nt: TGTGCCAGCAGCTTCGAAGCCGGGGGGGGCCGCACAGATACGCAGTATTTT; CDR3aa: CASSFEAGGGRTDTQYF
v_gene: TRBV9; j_gene: TRBJ1-6; abundance: once; d_gene: TRBD1; CDR3nt: TGTGCCAGCAGCGCCCATGGGACAGGAGATAATTCACCCCTCCACTTT; CDR3aa: CASSAHGTGDNSPLHF
v_gene: TRBV5-4; j_gene: TRBJ1-6; abundance: -; d_gene: TRBD1; CDR3nt: TGTGCCAGCAGCTTGGACGGGACAGGGGTTTCACCCCTCCACTTT; CDR3aa: CASSLDGTGVSPLHF
v_gene: TRBV6-1; j_gene: TRBJ1-4; abundance: -; d_gene: -; CDR3nt: TGTGCCAGCAGTACCCGGGACCTCTCCGTTGAAAAACTGTTTTTT; CDR3aa: CASSTRDLSVEKLFF
v_gene: TRBV18; j_gene: TRBJ2-7; abundance: -; d_gene: -; CDR3nt: TGTGCCAGCTCATCGCTTGGAAATACCTACGAGCAGTACTTC; CDR3aa: CASSSLGNTYEQYF
v_gene: TRBV2; j_gene: TRBJ1-5; abundance: -; d_gene: -; CDR3nt: TGTGCCAGCAGTGAAGAGTCGAGGCAGCCCCAGCATTTT; CDR3aa: CASSEESRQPQHF
v_gene: TRBV28; j_gene: TRBJ2-7; abundance: -; d_gene: -; CDR3nt: TGTGCCAGCAGTTCCCCAGGGGGGTCTAAACACTACGAGCAGTACTTC; CDR3aa: CASSSPGGSKHYEQYF
v_gene: TRBV11-2; j_gene: TRBJ2-3; abundance: once; d_gene: TRBD2; CDR3nt: TGTGCCAGCAGCGGGGCCGGGACTAGCACCACAGATACGCAGTATTTT; CDR3aa: CASSGAGTSTTDTQYF
v_gene: TRBV29-1; j_gene: TRBJ2-1; abundance: -; d_gene: TRBD1; CDR3nt: TGCACCGCGGGGACAGGCAACTACAATGAGCAGTTCTTC; CDR3aa: CTAGTGNYNEQFF
v_gene: TRBV5-6; j_gene: TRBJ1-5; abundance: once; d_gene: -; CDR3nt: TGTGCCAGCAGCTCTTCAACCTCGTCTCAACCCCAGCATTTT; CDR3aa: CASSSSTSSQPQHF
v_gene: TRBV5-1; j_gene: TRBJ1-5; abundance: -; d_gene: -; CDR3nt: TGCGCCAGCAGCCAGGACAGCAATCAGCCCCAGCATTTT; CDR3aa: CASSQDSNQPQHF
v_gene: TRBV2; j_gene: TRBJ1-5; abundance: -; d_gene: TRBD1; CDR3nt: TGTGCCAGCAGCGGGGACAGGGTTGAGAGTCAGCCCCAGCATTTT; CDR3aa: CASSGDRVESQPQHF
v_gene: TRBV5-5; j_gene: TRBJ2-5; abundance: -; d_gene: -; CDR3nt: TGTGCCAGCAGCAGAGGGGGTCTGGAGACCCAGTACTTC; CDR3aa: CASSRGGLETQYF
v_gene: TRBV27; j_gene: TRBJ2-1; abundance: -; d_gene: TRBD2; CDR3nt: TGTGCCAGCAGTTTGGGAGGGCGGGCAAGCAATGAGCAGTTCTTC; CDR3aa: CASSLGGRASNEQFF
v_gene: TRBV29-1; j_gene: TRBJ1-1; abundance: few; d_gene: TRBD1; CDR3nt: TGCAGCGTTGAAGGGACAGGGCTATTAGAAGCTTTCTTT; CDR3aa: CSVEGTGLLEAFF
v_gene: TRBV21-1; j_gene: TRBJ2-5; abundance: -; d_gene: -; CDR3nt: TGTGCCAGCAGCAAGGCCTACGGGGACAGAAAAGAGACCCAGTACTTC; CDR3aa: CASSKAYGDRKETQYF
v_gene: TRBV28; j_gene: TRBJ1-1; abundance: -; d_gene: -; CDR3nt: TGTGCCAGCAGTTTCGGCAGGGTCGGTGGCAACACTGAAGCTTTCTTT; CDR3aa: CASSFGRVGGNTEAFF
v_gene: TRBV30; j_gene: TRBJ2-1; abundance: few; d_gene: TRBD2; CDR3nt: TGTGCCTGGGGACTAGCGGGCTACAATGAGCAGTTCTTC; CDR3aa: CAWGLAGYNEQFF
v_gene: TRBV13; j_gene: TRBJ1-3; abundance: once; d_gene: -; CDR3nt: TGTGCCAGCAGCTCACCCCAGAACACCATATATTTT; CDR3aa: CASSSPQNTIYF
v_gene: TRBV5-6; j_gene: TRBJ2-3; abundance: -; d_gene: -; CDR3nt: TGTGCCAGCAGGTCCGCTCCCCTCAGCACAGATACGCAGTATTTT; CDR3aa: CASRSAPLSTDTQYF
v_gene: TRBV7-9; j_gene: TRBJ1-2; abundance: -; d_gene: -; CDR3nt: TGTGCCAGCAGCTTTGCGGGCTCCGGTGGCTATGGCTACACCTTC; CDR3aa: CASSFAGSGGYGYTF
v_gene: TRBV5-6; j_gene: TRBJ2-5; abundance: -; d_gene: TRBD1; CDR3nt: TGTGCCAGCAGCTTGAGGGCAGGGGGCCGAGAGACCCAGTACTTC; CDR3aa: CASSLRAGGRETQYF
v_gene: TRBV19; j_gene: TRBJ1-6; abundance: -; d_gene: TRBD1; CDR3nt: TGTGCCAGTAGGAATTCCGGGACAGGCTCCTATAATTCACCCCTCCACTTT; CDR3aa: CASRNSGTGSYNSPLHF
v_gene: TRBV7-9; j_gene: TRBJ2-3; abundance: -; d_gene: -; CDR3nt: TGTGCCAGCAGGTCCGAAAGGGTCACAGATACGCAGTATTTT; CDR3aa: CASRSERVTDTQYF
v_gene: TRBV30; j_gene: TRBJ2-5; abundance: -; d_gene: TRBD2; CDR3nt: TGTGCCTGGGGGACTAACGGGGAGACCCAGTACTTC; CDR3aa: CAWGTNGETQYF
v_gene: TRBV7-2; j_gene: TRBJ2-7; abundance: -; d_gene: TRBD2; CDR3nt: TGTGCCAGCAGGGTAGCGGGATCCTACGAGCAGTACTTC; CDR3aa: CASRVAGSYEQYF
v_gene: TRBV27; j_gene: TRBJ1-1; abundance: -; d_gene: -; CDR3nt: TGTGCCAGCAGCTCGGACAGAAGAGGCTCGAACACTGAAGCTTTCTTT; CDR3aa: CASSSDRRGSNTEAFF
v_gene: TRBV5-1; j_gene: TRBJ2-7; abundance: -; d_gene: -; CDR3nt: TGCGCCAGCAGCTTGCGGAGCTCGGTTTTGTCCTACGAGCAGTACTTC; CDR3aa: CASSLRSSVLSYEQYF